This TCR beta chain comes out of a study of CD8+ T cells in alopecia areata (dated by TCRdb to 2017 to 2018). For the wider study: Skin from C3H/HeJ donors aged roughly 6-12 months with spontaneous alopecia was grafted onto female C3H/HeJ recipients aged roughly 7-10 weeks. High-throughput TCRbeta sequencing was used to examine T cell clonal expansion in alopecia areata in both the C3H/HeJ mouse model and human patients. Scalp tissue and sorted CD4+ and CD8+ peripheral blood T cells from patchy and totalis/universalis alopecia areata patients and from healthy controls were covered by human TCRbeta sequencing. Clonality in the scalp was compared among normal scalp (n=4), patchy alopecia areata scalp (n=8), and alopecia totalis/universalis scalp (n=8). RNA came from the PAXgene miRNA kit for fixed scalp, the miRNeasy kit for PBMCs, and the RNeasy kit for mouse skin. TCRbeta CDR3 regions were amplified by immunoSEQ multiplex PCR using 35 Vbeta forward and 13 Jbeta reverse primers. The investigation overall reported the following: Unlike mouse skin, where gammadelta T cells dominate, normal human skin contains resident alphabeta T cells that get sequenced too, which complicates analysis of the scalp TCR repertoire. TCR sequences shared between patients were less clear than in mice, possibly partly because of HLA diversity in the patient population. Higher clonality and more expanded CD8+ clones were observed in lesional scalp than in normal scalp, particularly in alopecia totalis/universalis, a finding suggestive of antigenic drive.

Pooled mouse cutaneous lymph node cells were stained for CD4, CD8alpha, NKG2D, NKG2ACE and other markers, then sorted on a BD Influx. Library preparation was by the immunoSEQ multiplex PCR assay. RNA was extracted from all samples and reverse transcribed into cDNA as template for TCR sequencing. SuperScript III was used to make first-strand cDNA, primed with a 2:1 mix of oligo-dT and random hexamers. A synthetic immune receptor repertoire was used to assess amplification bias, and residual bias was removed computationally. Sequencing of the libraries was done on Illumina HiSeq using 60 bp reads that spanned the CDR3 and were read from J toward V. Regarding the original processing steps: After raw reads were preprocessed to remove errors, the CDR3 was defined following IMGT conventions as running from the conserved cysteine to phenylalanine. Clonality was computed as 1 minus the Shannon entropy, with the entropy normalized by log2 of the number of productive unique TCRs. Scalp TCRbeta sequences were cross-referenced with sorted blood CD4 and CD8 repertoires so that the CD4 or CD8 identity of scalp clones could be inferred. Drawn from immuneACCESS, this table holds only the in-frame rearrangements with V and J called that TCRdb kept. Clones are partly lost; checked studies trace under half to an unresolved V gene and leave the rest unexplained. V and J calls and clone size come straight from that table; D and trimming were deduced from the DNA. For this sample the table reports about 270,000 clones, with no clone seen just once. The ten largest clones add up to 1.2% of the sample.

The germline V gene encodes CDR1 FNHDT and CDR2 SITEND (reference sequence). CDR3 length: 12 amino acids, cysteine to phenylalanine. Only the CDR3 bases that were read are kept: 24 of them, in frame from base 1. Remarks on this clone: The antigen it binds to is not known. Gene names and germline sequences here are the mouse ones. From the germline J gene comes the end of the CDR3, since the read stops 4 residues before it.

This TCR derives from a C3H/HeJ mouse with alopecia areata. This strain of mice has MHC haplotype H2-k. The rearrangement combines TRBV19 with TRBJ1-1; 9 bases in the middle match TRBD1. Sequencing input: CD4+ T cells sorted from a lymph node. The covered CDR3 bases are TGTGCCAGCAGGCGACAGGGGGGA. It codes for CASRRQGG. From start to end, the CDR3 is CASRRQGGEVFF.